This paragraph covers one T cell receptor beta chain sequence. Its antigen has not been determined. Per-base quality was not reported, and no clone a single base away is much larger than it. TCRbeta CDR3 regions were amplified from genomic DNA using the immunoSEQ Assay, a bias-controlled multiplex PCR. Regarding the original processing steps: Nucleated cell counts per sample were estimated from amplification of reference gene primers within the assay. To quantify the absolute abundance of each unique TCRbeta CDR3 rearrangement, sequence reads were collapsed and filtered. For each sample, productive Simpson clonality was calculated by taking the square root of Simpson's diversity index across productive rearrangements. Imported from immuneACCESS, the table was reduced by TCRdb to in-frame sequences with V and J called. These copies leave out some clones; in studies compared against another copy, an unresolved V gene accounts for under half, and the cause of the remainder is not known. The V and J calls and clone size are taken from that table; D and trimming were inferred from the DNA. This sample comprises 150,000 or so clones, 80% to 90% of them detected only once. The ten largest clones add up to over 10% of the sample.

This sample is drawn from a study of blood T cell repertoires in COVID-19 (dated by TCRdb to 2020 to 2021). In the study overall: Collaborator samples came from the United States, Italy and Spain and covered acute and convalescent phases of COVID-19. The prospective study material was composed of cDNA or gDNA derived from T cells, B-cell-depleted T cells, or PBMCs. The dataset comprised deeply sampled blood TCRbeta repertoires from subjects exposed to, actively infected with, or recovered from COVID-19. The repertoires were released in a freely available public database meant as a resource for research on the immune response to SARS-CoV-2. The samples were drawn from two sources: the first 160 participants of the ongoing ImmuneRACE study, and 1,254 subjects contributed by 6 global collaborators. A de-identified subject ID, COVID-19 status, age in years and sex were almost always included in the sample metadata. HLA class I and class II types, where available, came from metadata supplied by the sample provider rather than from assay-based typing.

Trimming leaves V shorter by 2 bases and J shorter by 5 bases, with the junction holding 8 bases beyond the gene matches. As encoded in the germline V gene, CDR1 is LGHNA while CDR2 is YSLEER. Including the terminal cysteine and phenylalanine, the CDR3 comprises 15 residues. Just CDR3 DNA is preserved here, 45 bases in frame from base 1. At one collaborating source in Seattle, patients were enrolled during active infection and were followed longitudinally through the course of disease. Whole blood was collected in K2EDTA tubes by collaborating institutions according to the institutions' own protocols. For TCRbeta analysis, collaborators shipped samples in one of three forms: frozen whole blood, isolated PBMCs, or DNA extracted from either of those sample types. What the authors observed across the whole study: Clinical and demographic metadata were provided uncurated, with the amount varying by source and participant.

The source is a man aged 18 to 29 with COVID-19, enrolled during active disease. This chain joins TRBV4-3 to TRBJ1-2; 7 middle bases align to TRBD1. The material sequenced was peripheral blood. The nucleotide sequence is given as TGCGCCAGCAGCCAAACGACAGGGAACAAGTATGGCTACACCTTC. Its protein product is CASSQTTGNKYGYTF.